Listed below are T cell receptor beta chains from one sample, sequenced in a study of blood T cell repertoires in COVID-19. This table comes from immunoSEQ multiplex PCR, and its TCRdb copy is limited to in-frame clones, with some not included. The repertoire holds hundreds of thousands of clones, with about nine tenths as singletons. The sample taken for sequencing was peripheral blood. The receptors were gathered from a woman between 45 and 65 years old with COVID-19, enrolled during active disease. Each CDR3 is given with its conserved first and last residue. A D gene is named only where the DNA matches it firmly. Expanded clones are given a class, and other clones once, few, many or no size at all.

j_call | d_call | v_call | clone_size | cdr3_aa | cdr3_nt
TRBJ1-2 | TRBD1 | TRBV9 | . | CASSRVGQGNLYGYTF | TGTGCCAGCAGTCGGGTCGGACAGGGGAACCTCTATGGCTACACCTTC
TRBJ2-2 | . | TRBV14 | . | CASSQRVGQVLTGELFF | TGTGCCAGCAGCCAACGCGTGGGGCAGGTCCTCACCGGGGAGCTGTTTTTT
TRBJ1-1 | . | TRBV3-1/TRBV3-2 | . | CASSLPLSAGGSTEAFF | TGTGCCAGCAGCCTCCCCCTCTCGGCGGGAGGAAGCACTGAAGCTTTCTTT
TRBJ2-2 | . | TRBV21-1 | . | CASSRQQGLLNTGELFF | TGTGCCAGCAGCCGACAACAGGGACTACTAAACACCGGGGAGCTGTTTTTT
TRBJ2-3 | . | TRBV6-5 | . | CASTAGGTQYF | TGTGCCAGCACCGCCGGGGGTACGCAGTATTTT
TRBJ2-4 | TRBD1 | TRBV19 | once | CASSRTGGGKNIQYF | TGTGCCAGTAGCCGGACAGGGGGCGGCAAAAACATTCAGTACTTC
TRBJ1-1 | . | TRBV5-6 | few | CASSRRSTEAFF | TGTGCCAGCAGCCGGAGGTCCACTGAAGCTTTCTTT
TRBJ1-2 | TRBD1 | TRBV14 | few | CASSRGPGQGAVGYTF | TGTGCCAGCAGCCGTGGACCGGGACAGGGGGCAGTCGGCTACACCTTC
TRBJ2-3 | . | TRBV28 | . | CASSSLVTSTDTQYF | TGTGCCAGCAGTTCACTAGTGACAAGCACAGATACGCAGTATTTT
TRBJ1-6 | TRBD1 | TRBV27 | . | CASSTAGTGVSPLHF | TGTGCCAGCAGTACGGCCGGGACAGGGGTGTCACCCCTCCACTTT
TRBJ1-1 | . | TRBV6-5 | . | CASSFARGTEAFF | TGTGCCAGCAGCTTCGCACGGGGGACTGAAGCTTTCTTT
TRBJ2-7 | TRBD2 | TRBV11-3 | . | CASSFSGAGDRKQYF | TGTGCCAGCAGCTTTAGTGGGGCGGGGGATCGCAAGCAGTACTTC
TRBJ2-5 | . | TRBV19 | . | CASSEGTRETQYF | TGTGCCAGTAGTGAAGGGACAAGGGAGACCCAGTACTTC
TRBJ1-4 | TRBD1 | TRBV27 | . | CASSPAGGTNEKLFF | TGTGCCAGCAGCCCGGCAGGGGGCACTAATGAAAAACTGTTTTTT
TRBJ2-1 | TRBD2 | TRBV30 | . | CAWNSGASGEQFF | TGTGCCTGGAACTCTGGGGCTAGCGGGGAGCAGTTCTTC
TRBJ2-7 | . | TRBV11-2 | . | CASSSPRREQYF | TGTGCCAGCAGCTCACCCCGGAGGGAGCAGTACTTC
TRBJ2-7 | . | TRBV24-1 | once | CATSDSGFHYEQYF | TGTGCCACCAGTGATTCCGGGTTTCACTACGAGCAGTACTTC
TRBJ1-2 | . | TRBV6-6 | . | CASRIDDLSGGYTF | TGTGCCAGCAGAATAGATGACCTCTCAGGCGGCTACACCTTC
TRBJ2-5 | . | TRBV7-9 | . | CASSPNSGVWETQYF | TGTGCCAGCAGCCCGAATTCAGGCGTTTGGGAGACCCAGTACTTC
TRBJ2-7 | . | TRBV28 | . | CASSPGYEQYF | TGTGCCAGCAGTCCGGGTTACGAGCAGTACTTC
TRBJ1-1 | . | TRBV9 | . | CASSPYRENTEAFF | TGTGCCAGCAGCCCTTACAGGGAGAACACTGAAGCTTTCTTT
TRBJ2-3 | . | TRBV11-2 | . | CASSIGGQDTQYF | TGTGCCAGCAGCATCGGGGGGCAAGATACGCAGTATTTT
TRBJ2-7 | TRBD2 | TRBV7-9 | . | CASDESSGGAHEQYF | TGTGCCAGCGACGAGTCTAGCGGGGGGGCCCACGAGCAGTACTTC
TRBJ2-7 | . | TRBV3-1/TRBV3-2 | . | CASSQVYGTSYEQYF | TGTGCCAGCAGCCAAGTTTACGGGACTTCGTACGAGCAGTACTTC
TRBJ1-2 | . | TRBV10-3 | . | CAIQGRDYGYTF | TGTGCCATCCAGGGGCGCGACTATGGCTACACCTTC
TRBJ1-2 | . | TRBV3-1/TRBV3-2 | . | CASSQGTGNYGYTF | TGTGCCAGCAGCCAAGGCACGGGGAACTATGGCTACACCTTC
TRBJ2-1 | . | TRBV27 | few | CASSERQPANEQFF | TGTGCCAGCAGCGAGAGACAACCAGCCAATGAGCAGTTCTTC
TRBJ1-1 | TRBD1 | TRBV9 | . | CASSATGGTEAFF | TGTGCCAGCAGCGCAACAGGGGGCACTGAAGCTTTCTTT
TRBJ1-5 | . | TRBV18 | . | CASSPDNNQPQHF | TGTGCCAGCTCACCCGACAACAATCAGCCCCAGCATTTT
TRBJ2-2 | TRBD2 | TRBV28 | . | CASLYGGANTGELFF | TGTGCCAGCTTGTACGGGGGGGCGAACACCGGGGAGCTGTTTTTT
TRBJ1-2 | . | TRBV5-4 | . | CASTYGQGQLHGYTF | TGTGCCAGCACTTACGGGCAGGGCCAATTGCATGGCTACACCTTC
TRBJ2-5 | . | TRBV11-3 | . | CASSLSSGPGETQYF | TGTGCCAGCAGCTTATCTTCAGGGCCCGGGGAGACCCAGTACTTC
TRBJ1-5 | TRBD1 | TRBV6-5 | . | CASTRDRLNQPQHF | TGTGCCAGCACCAGGGACAGGCTAAATCAGCCCCAGCATTTT
TRBJ2-1 | . | TRBV3-1/TRBV3-2 | . | CASSQEAALSNEQFF | TGTGCCAGCAGCCAAGAGGCTGCCTTAAGTAATGAGCAGTTCTTC
TRBJ2-1 | . | TRBV5-1 | once | CASSLVASGAGKEFF | .
TRBJ2-1 | . | TRBV9 | once | CASSVDGRVYNEQFF | TGTGCCAGCAGCGTAGACGGGCGGGTCTACAATGAGCAGTTCTTC
TRBJ2-5 | . | TRBV29-1 | . | CSVVQGKDWETQYF | TGCAGCGTTGTTCAGGGGAAGGATTGGGAGACCCAGTACTTC
TRBJ1-4 | TRBD1 | TRBV9 | few | CASSPSGGLEKLFF | TGTGCCAGCAGCCCGTCAGGGGGCTTAGAAAAACTGTTTTTT
TRBJ2-1 | . | TRBV19 | . | CASSTHRSGEQFF | TGTGCCAGTAGTACTCACAGATCTGGTGAGCAGTTCTTC
TRBJ2-3 | TRBD2 | TRBV2 | . | CASRDGTSSNTQYF | TGTGCCAGCAGGGACGGGACTAGTTCAAATACGCAGTATTTT
TRBJ2-7 | TRBD1 | TRBV4-1 | . | CASSQGDRGYEQYF | TGCGCCAGCAGCCAAGGGGACAGGGGATACGAGCAGTACTTC
TRBJ1-2 | . | TRBV5-1 | . | CASSLDITYGYTF | TGCGCCAGCAGCTTGGACATAACCTATGGCTACACCTTC
TRBJ1-4 | . | TRBV5-1 | few | CASSLTGGSAEKLFF | TGCGCCAGCAGCTTGACGGGGGGCTCGGCTGAAAAACTGTTTTTT
TRBJ2-2 | TRBD1 | TRBV24-1 | . | CATSDADRDTGELFF | TGTGCCACCAGTGATGCTGACAGGGACACCGGGGAGCTGTTTTTT
TRBJ1-6 | . | TRBV7-9 | once | CASSLTDNSPLHF | TGTGCCAGCAGCTTAACGGATAATTCACCCCTCCACTTT
TRBJ1-1 | TRBD1 | TRBV5-1 | . | CASSSGTGGTEAFF | TGCGCCAGCAGCTCCGGGACAGGAGGCACTGAAGCTTTCTTT
TRBJ2-3 | TRBD2 | TRBV5-1 | . | CASSLAVLGGGGYTDTQYF | TGCGCCAGCAGCTTGGCCGTGCTGGGCGGCGGGGGATATACAGATACGCAGTATTTT
TRBJ2-2 | . | TRBV6-5 | few | CASSTQGELFF | TGTGCCAGCAGTACCCAGGGGGAGCTGTTTTTT
TRBJ2-5 | TRBD1 | TRBV5-5 | . | CASTDREETQYF | TGTGCCAGCACAGACAGGGAGGAGACCCAGTACTTC
TRBJ2-1 | . | TRBV28 | . | CASSVNIYSYNEQFF | TGTGCCAGCAGTGTCAACATATACTCCTACAATGAGCAGTTCTTC
TRBJ2-3 | TRBD2 | TRBV3-1/TRBV3-2 | . | CASSLGGGTSGGDTQYF | TGTGCCAGCAGCCTGGGCGGTGGGACTAGCGGGGGAGATACGCAGTATTTT
TRBJ1-2 | . | TRBV5-1 | . | CASSLAASADGYTF | TGCGCCAGCAGCTTGGCCGCTAGTGCAGATGGCTACACCTTC
TRBJ2-2 | TRBD1 | TRBV2 | . | CASRGQGTGELFF | TGTGCCAGCAGGGGACAGGGAACCGGGGAGCTGTTTTTT
TRBJ1-6 | . | TRBV30 | . | CAWTQDRAYNSPLHF | TGTGCCTGGACCCAGGACAGAGCTTATAATTCACCCCTCCACTTT
TRBJ1-1 | . | TRBV5-1 | . | CASSLAVGHSNTEAFF | TGCGCCAGCAGCTTGGCCGTGGGACATTCGAACACTGAAGCTTTCTTT
TRBJ2-7 | . | TRBV11-3 | . | CASSLDNRAYEQYF | TGTGCCAGCAGCTTAGATAACAGAGCCTACGAGCAGTACTTC
TRBJ2-1 | . | TRBV2 | . | CASSRGQLTRKEFF | TGTGCCAGCAGTAGAGGGCAATTGACTAGAAAGGAGTTCTTC
TRBJ2-3 | . | TRBV7-9 | . | CASSLGDLLGADTQYF | TGTGCCAGCAGCTTAGGTGACCTGTTAGGAGCAGATACGCAGTATTTT
TRBJ1-3 | TRBD1 | TRBV5-1 | . | CASSFQGAENTIYF | TGCGCCAGCAGCTTTCAGGGGGCCGAAAACACCATATATTTT
TRBJ1-2 | . | TRBV3-1/TRBV3-2 | . | CASSQASGDYGYTF | TGTGCCAGCAGCCAAGCGTCAGGGGACTATGGCTACACCTTC